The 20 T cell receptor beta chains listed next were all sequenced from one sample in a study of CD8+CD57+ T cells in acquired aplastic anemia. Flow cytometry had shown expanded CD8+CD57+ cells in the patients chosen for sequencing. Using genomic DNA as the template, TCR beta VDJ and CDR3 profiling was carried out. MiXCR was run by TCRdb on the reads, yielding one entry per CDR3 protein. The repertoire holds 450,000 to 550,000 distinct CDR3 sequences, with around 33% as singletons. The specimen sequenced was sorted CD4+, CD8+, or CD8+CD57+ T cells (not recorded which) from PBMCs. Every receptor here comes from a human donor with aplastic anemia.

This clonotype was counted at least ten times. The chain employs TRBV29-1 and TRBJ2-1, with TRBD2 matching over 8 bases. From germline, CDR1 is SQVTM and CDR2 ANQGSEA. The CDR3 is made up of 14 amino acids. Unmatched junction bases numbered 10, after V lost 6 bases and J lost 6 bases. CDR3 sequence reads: CSVEGLAGFNEQFF. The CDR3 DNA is TGCAGCGTCGAGGGGCTAGCGGGCTTCAATGAGCAGTTCTTC.

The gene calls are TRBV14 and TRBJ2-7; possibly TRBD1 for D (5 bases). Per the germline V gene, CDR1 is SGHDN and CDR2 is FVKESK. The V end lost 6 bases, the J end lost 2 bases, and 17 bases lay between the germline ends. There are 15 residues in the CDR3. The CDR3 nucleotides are TGTGCCAGCAGTTACGAGGCAGGGCTCCCCTACGAGCAGTACTTC. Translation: CASSYEAGLPYEQYF.

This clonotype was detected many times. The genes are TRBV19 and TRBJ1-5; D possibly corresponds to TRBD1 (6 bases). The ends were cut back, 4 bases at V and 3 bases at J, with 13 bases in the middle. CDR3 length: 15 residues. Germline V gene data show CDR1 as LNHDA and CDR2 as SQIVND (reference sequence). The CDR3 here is CASSTTGASNQPQHF. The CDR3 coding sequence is TGTGCCAGTAGTACCACGGGGGCTTCCAATCAGCCCCAGCATTTT.

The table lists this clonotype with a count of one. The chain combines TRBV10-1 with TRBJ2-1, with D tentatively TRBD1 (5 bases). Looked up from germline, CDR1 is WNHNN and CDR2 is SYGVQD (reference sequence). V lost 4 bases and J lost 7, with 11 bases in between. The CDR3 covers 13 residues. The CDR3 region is CASSGQGWNEQFF. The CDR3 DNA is TGCGCCAGCAGTGGTCAGGGTTGGAATGAGCAGTTCTTC.

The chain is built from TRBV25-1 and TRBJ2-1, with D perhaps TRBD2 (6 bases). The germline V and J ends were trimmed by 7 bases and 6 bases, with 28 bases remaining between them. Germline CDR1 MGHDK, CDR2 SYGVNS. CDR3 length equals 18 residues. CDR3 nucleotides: TGTGCCAGCAACCACCCTCCCTCCACTAGCCCGGCTGGCAATGAGCAGTTCTTC. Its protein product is CASNHPPSTSPAGNEQFF.

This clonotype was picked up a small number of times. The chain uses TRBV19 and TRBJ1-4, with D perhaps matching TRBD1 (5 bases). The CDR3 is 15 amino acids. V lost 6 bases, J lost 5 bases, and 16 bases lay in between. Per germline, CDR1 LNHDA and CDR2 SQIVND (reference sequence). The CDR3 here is CASRSLGEGNEKLFF. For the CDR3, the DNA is TGTGCCAGTAGATCTCTAGGGGAGGGGAATGAAAAACTGTTTTTT.

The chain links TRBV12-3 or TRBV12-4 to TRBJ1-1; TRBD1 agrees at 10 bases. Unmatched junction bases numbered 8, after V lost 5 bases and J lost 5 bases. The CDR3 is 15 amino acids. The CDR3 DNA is TGTGCCAGCAGTCCGGGGGACAGGGGACGAACTGAAGCTTTCTTT. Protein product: CASSPGDRGRTEAFF.

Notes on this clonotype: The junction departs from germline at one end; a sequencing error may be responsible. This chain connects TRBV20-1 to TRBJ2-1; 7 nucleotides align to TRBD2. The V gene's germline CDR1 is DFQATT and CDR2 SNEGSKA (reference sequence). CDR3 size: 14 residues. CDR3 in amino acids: CSASSGNVYDEQFF. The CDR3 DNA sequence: TGCAGTGCATCTAGCGGAAATGTCTACGATGAGCAGTTCTTC.

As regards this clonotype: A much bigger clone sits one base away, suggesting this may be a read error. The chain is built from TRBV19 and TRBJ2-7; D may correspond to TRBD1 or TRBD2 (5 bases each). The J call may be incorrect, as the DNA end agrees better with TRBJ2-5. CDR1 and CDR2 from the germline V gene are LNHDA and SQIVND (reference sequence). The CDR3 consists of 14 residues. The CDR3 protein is CASTQRGGLKTQYF. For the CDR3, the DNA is TGTGCCAGTACCCAGAGGGGTGGTCTAAAGACCCAGTACTTC.

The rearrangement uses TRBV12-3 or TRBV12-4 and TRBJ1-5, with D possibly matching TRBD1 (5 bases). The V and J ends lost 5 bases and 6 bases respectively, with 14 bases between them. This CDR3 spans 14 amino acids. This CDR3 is CASSPSRVGQPQHF. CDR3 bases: TGTGCCAGCAGTCCATCCAGGGTCGGTCAGCCCCAGCATTTT.

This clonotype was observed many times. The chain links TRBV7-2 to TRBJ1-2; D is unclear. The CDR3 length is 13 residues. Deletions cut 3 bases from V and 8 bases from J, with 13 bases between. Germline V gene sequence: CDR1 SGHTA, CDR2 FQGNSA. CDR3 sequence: CASSFEGIRGYTF. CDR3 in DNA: TGTGCCAGCAGCTTTGAGGGAATTCGAGGCTACACCTTC.

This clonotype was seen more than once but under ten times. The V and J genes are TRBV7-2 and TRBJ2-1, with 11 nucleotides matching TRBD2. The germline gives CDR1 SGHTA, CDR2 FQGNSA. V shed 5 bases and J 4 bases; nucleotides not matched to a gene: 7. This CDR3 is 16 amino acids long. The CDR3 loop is CASSKLAGGQYNEQFF. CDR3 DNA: TGTGCCAGCAGCAAGTTAGCGGGGGGGCAATACAATGAGCAGTTCTTC.

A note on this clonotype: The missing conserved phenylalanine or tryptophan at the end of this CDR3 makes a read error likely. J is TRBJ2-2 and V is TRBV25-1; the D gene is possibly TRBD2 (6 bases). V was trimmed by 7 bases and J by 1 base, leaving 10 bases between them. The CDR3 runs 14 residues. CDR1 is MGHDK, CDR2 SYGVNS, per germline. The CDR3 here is CASTAGRNTGELFL. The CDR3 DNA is TGTGCCAGCACGGCGGGGAGGAACACCGGGGAGCTGTTTCTT.

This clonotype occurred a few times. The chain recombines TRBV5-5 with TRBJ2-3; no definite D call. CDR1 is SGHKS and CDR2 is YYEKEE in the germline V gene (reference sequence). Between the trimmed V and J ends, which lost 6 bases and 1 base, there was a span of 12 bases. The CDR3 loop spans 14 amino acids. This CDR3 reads CASTRVLGTDTQYF. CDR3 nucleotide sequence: TGTGCCAGCACCCGGGTCCTCGGCACAGATACGCAGTATTTT.

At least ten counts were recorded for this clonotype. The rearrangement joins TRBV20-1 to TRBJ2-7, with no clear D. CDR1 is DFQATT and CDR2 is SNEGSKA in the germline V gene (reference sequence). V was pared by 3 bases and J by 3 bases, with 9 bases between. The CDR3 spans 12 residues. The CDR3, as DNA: TGCAGTGCTAGTATTCCTCTCTACGAGCAGTACTTC. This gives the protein CSASIPLYEQYF.

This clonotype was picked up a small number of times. The CDR3 loop reads CASSSEINQPQHF. Written as DNA, the CDR3 is TGTGCCAGTAGTAGCGAAATCAATCAGCCCCAGCATTTT. The gene calls are TRBV19 and TRBJ1-5; D gene uncertain. The CDR3 is 13 residues long. CDR1 and CDR2 from the germline V gene are LNHDA and SQIVND (reference sequence). V shed 4 bases and J shed 3 bases, with 7 bases lying between them. Full variable domain (missing parts from reference TRBV19 and TRBJ1-5): DGGITQSPKYLFRKEGQNVTLSCEQNLNHDAMYWYRQDPGQGLRLIYYSQIVNDFQKGDIAEGYSVSREKKESFPLTVTSAQKNPTAFYLCASSSEINQPQHFGDGTRLSIL.

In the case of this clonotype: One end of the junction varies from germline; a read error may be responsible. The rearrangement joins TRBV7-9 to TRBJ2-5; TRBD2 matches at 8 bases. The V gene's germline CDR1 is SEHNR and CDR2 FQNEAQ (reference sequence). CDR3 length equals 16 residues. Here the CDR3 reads CASSLGPTSGQGTQYF. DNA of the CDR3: TGTGCCAGCAGCTTAGGCCCCACTAGCGGCCAAGGGACCCAGTACTTC.

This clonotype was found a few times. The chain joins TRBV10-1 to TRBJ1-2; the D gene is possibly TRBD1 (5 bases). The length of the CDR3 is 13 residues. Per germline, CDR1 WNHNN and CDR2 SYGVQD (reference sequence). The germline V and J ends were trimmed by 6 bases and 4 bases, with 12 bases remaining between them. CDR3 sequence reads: CASRGQGGYGYTF. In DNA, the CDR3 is TGCGCCAGCAGAGGGCAGGGAGGCTATGGCTACACCTTC.

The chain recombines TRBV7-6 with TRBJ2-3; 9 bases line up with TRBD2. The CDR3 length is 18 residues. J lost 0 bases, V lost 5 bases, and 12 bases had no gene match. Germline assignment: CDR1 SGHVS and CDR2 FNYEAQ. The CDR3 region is CASSPQAQAGGSTDTQYF. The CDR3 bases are TGTGCCAGCAGCCCCCAGGCCCAAGCGGGAGGAAGCACAGATACGCAGTATTTT.

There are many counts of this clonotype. The CDR3 spells CASRENDENTEAFF. The DNA for the CDR3 is TGTGCCAGCAGAGAGAACGATGAGAACACTGAAGCTTTCTTT. The V call is TRBV2, the J call TRBJ1-1; no clear D. CDR1 is SNHLY and CDR2 is FYNNEI in the germline V gene. Trimming cost V 6 bases and J 1 base, with 12 bases left between them. This CDR3 is 14 amino acids long.